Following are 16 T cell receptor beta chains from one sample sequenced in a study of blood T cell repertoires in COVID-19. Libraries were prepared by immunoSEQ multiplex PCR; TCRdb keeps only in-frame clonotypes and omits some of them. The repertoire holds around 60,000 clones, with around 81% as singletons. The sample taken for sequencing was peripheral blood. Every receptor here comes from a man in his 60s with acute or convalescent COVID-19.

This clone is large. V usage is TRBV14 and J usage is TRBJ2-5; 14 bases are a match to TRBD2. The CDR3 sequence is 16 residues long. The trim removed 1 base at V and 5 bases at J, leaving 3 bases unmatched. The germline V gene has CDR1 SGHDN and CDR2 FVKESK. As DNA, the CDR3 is TGTGCCAGCAGCCAAGCGACTAGCGGGGGGGCGGAGACCCAGTACTTC. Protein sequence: CASSQATSGGAETQYF.

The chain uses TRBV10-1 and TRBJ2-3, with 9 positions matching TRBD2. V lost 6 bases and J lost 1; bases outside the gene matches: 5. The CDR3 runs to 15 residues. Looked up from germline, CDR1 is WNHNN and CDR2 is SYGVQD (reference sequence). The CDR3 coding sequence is TGCGCCAGCAGCGCAGCGGGGGGCGGCACAGATACGCAGTATTTT. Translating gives CASSAAGGGTDTQYF.

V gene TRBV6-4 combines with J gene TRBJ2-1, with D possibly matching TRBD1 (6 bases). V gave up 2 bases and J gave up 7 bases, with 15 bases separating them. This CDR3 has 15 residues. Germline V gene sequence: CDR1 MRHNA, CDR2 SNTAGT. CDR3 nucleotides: TGTGCCAGCAGTGACGGGGGCTCCACTGCGAATGAGCAGTTCTTC. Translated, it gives CASSDGGSTANEQFF.

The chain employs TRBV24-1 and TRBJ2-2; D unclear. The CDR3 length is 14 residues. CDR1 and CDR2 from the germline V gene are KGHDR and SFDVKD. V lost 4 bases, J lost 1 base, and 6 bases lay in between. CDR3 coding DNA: TGTGCCACCAGTGACCCCAGGAACACCGGGGAGCTGTTTTTT. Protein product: CATSDPRNTGELFF.

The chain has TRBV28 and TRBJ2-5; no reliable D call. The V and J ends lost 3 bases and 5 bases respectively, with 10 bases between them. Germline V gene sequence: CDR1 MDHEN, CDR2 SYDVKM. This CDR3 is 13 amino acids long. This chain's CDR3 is CASSLSPTETQYF. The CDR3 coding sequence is TGTGCCAGCAGTTTGTCTCCCACTGAGACCCAGTACTTC.

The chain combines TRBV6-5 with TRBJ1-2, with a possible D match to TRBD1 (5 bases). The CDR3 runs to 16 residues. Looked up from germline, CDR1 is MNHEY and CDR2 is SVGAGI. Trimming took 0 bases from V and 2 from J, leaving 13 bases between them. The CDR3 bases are TGTGCCAGCAGTTACTCGAGCAGGGCAAAGAACTATGGCTACACCTTC. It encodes CASSYSSRAKNYGYTF.

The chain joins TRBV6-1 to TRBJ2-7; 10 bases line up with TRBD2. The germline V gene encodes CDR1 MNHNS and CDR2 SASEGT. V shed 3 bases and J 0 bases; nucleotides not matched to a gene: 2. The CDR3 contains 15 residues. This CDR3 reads CASSDGTSVSYEQYF. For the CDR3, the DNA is TGTGCCAGCAGTGATGGGACTAGCGTCTCCTACGAGCAGTACTTC.

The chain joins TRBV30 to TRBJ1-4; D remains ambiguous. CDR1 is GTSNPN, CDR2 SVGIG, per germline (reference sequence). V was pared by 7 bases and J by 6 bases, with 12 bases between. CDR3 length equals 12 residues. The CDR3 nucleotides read TGTGCCTCCCGTTCTCCTTATGAAAAACTGTTTTTT. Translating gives CASRSPYEKLFF.

CDR3 in amino acids: CASAGQLNQPQHF. For the CDR3, the DNA is TGTGCCAGCGCGGGGCAACTCAATCAGCCCCAGCATTTT. The V gene is TRBV7-2, the J gene TRBJ1-5, with D possibly matching TRBD1 (5 bases). CDR3 length equals 13 residues. Germline values: CDR1 SGHTA, CDR2 FQGNSA. The ends were cut back, 8 bases at V and 3 bases at J, with 11 bases in the middle.

DNA of the CDR3: TGTGCCTGGAGTGATTCTAGGGGGCAGCAGTTCTTC. This sequence encodes CAWSDSRGQQFF. The V gene is TRBV30, the J gene TRBJ2-1; TRBD1 matches at 7 bases. With 1 base clipped from V and 11 bases from J, the junction kept 5 bases outside the gene matches. CDR1 and CDR2 (germline): GTSNPN, SVGIG (reference sequence). CDR3 size: 12 residues.

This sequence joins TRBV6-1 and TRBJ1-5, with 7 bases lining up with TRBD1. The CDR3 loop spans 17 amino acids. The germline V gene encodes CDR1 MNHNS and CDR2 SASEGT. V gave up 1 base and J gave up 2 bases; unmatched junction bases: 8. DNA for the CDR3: TGTGCCAGCAGTGAAGGATTAGGGGGCGGGGGCAATCAGCCCCAGCATTTT. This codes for CASSEGLGGGGNQPQHF.

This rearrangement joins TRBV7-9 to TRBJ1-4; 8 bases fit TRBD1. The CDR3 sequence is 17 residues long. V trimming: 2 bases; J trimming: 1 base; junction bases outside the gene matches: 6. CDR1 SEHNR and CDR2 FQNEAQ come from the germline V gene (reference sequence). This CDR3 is CASSLQQGEETNEKLFF. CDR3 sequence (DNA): TGTGCCAGCAGCTTACAACAGGGGGAAGAAACTAATGAAAAACTGTTTTTT.

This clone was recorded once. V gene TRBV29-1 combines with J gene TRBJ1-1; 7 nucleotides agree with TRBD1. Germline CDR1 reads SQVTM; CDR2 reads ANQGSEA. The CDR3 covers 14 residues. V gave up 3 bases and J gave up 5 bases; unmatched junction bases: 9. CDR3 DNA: TGCAGCGTTGAGGTAGGGGGCCGACGGACTGAAGCTTTCTTT. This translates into CSVEVGGRRTEAFF.

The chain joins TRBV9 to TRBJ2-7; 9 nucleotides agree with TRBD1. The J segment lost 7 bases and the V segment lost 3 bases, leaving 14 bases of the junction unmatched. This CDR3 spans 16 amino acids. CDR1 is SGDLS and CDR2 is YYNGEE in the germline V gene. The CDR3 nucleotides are TGTGCCAGCAGCGGAACAGGGGGCGCGGGAATAAGGGAGCAGTACTTC. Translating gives CASSGTGGAGIREQYF.

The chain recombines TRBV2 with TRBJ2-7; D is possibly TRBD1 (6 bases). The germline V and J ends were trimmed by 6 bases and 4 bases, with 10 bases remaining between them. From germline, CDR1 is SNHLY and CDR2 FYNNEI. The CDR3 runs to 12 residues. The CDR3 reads CASSPDRYEQYF. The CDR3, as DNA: TGTGCCAGCAGCCCAGACAGGTACGAGCAGTACTTC.

The CDR3 here is CASSFSGGAPYEQYF. CDR3 bases: TGTGCCAGCAGTTTTAGCGGGGGGGCCCCCTACGAGCAGTACTTC. The chain has TRBV28 and TRBJ2-7; 11 bases match TRBD2. This CDR3 has 15 amino acids. Germline loops: CDR1 MDHEN, CDR2 SYDVKM. The J segment lost 2 bases and the V segment lost 3 bases, leaving 3 bases of the junction unmatched.